Following are 28 T cell receptor beta chains from one sample sequenced in a study of cytomegalovirus exposure and HLA in healthy donors. It was with 60 Vbeta and 13 Jbeta primers that the PCR ran. Here immunoSEQ multiplex PCR was the method, and the copy in TCRdb shows in-frame clones only, minus some. Here the sample spans 150,000 to 160,000 clones, over 75% being singletons. The sample was PBMCs. The receptors stem from a woman aged 40 to 50 in good health and CMV-seropositive.

The gene calls are TRBV19 and TRBJ2-3; TRBD1 is a possible D gene (7 bases). The V end lost 5 bases, the J end lost 5 bases, and 23 bases lay between the germline ends. Germline V gives CDR1 LNHDA, CDR2 SQIVND (reference sequence). The CDR3 length is 17 residues. This CDR3 is CASSPGGRKPGGDTQYF. CDR3 bases: TGTGCCAGTAGTCCAGGGGGACGCAAACCCGGGGGAGATACGCAGTATTTT.

V and J are TRBV29-1 and TRBJ2-5; TRBD2 matches at 12 bases. This CDR3 is 14 amino acids long. Germline assignment: CDR1 SQVTM and CDR2 ANQGSEA. J lost 4 bases, V lost 3 bases, and 3 bases had no gene match. CDR3 sequence: CSVDPSGRAETQYF. The CDR3 DNA reads as TGCAGCGTTGACCCTAGCGGGAGGGCAGAGACCCAGTACTTC.

This rearrangement joins TRBV28 to TRBJ1-1, with 8 bases matching TRBD1. CDR1 and CDR2 from the germline V gene are MDHEN and SYDVKM. V was clipped by 7 bases and J by 3 bases; unmatched bases: 10. The CDR3 has 15 residues. This CDR3 reads CASTPSDREDTEAFF. CDR3 sequence (DNA): TGTGCCAGCACCCCATCGGACAGGGAGGACACTGAAGCTTTCTTT. The full variable domain, with the rest looked up from reference TRBV28 and TRBJ1-1, is DVKVTQSSRYLVKRTGEKVFLECVQDMDHENMFWYRQDPGLGLRLIYFSYDVKMKEKGDIPEGYSVSREKKERFSLILESASTNQTSMYLCASTPSDREDTEAFFGQGTRLTVV.

V usage is TRBV5-6 and J usage is TRBJ1-2, with a possible D match to TRBD1 (5 bases). Between the trimmed V and J ends, which lost 0 bases and 2 bases, there was a span of 14 bases. CDR3 length: 16 residues. Germline CDR1 and CDR2: SGHDT and YYEEEE. CDR3 sequence: CASSLGGDRNNYGYTF. In nucleotides, the CDR3 is TGTGCCAGCAGCTTGGGGGGTGACAGAAACAACTATGGCTACACCTTC. Variable domain in full (rest from reference TRBV5-6 and TRBJ1-2): DAGVTQSPTHLIKTRGQQVTLRCSPKSGHDTVSWYQQALGQGPQFIFQYYEEEERQRGNFPDRFSGHQFPNYSSELNVNALLLGDSALYLCASSLGGDRNNYGYTFGSGTRLTVV.

This rearrangement joins TRBV11-2 to TRBJ2-4; TRBD2 might be the D (5 bases). The V end was cut by 4 bases, the J end by 5 bases, with 6 bases between. CDR1 SGHAT and CDR2 FQNNGV come from the germline V gene. The CDR3 is 12 amino acids. CDR3 protein: CASSSGENIQYF. CDR3 bases: TGTGCCAGCAGCTCCGGGGAAAACATTCAGTACTTC.

V and J are TRBV2 and TRBJ1-5; TRBD1 might be the D (6 bases). Germline V gene lookup returns CDR1 SNHLY and CDR2 FYNNEI. Trimming took 3 bases from V and 1 from J, leaving 16 bases between them. This CDR3 is built from 17 residues. The CDR3 nucleotides read TGTGCCAGCAGTGAGAGGGGGGGTATTAGGAGCAATCAGCCCCAGCATTTT. Its translation is CASSERGGIRSNQPQHF.

V is TRBV5-1 and J is TRBJ1-1, with D possibly TRBD1 on 5 matching bases. V lost 3 bases and J lost 4, with 10 bases in between. Per germline, CDR1 SGHRS and CDR2 YFSETQ. The CDR3 covers 13 residues. The CDR3 DNA follows: TGCGCCAGCAGCTCCCCGGGGGGCACTGAAGCTTTCTTT. The encoded protein is CASSSPGGTEAFF.

The chain is built from TRBV19 and TRBJ2-5; 12 bases are shared with TRBD2. Per germline, CDR1 LNHDA and CDR2 SQIVND (reference sequence). This CDR3 is built from 14 residues. The trim removed 6 bases at V and 5 bases at J, leaving 4 bases unmatched. The CDR3 DNA reads as TGTGCCAGTAGGCCACTAGCGGGAGGTGAGACCCAGTACTTC. Encoded protein: CASRPLAGGETQYF.

The chain joins TRBV5-1 to TRBJ1-4; 7 nucleotides align to TRBD1. CDR3 size: 15 residues. Germline CDR1 and CDR2: SGHRS and YFSETQ. V lost 4 bases and J lost 3; bases outside the gene matches: 6. The CDR3 loop reads CASSLGQVANEKLFF. Here the CDR3 DNA reads TGCGCCAGCAGCCTAGGACAGGTCGCTAATGAAAAACTGTTTTTT.

The chain joins TRBV18 to TRBJ2-3, with 7 bases aligning to TRBD2. This CDR3 is 16 amino acids long. Germline V gene sequence: CDR1 KGHSH, CDR2 LQKENI. Unmatched junction bases numbered 8, after V lost 2 bases and J lost 3 bases. CDR3 coding DNA: TGTGCCAGCTCACCAGCCAGCCTAGCGGAAACAGATACGCAGTATTTT. Amino acids: CASSPASLAETDTQYF.

CDR3 in amino acids: CASSSSGPQYIGETQYF. The CDR3 coding sequence is TGTGCCAGCAGCTCCTCAGGGCCCCAGTACATAGGAGAGACCCAGTACTTC. The chain joins TRBV7-6 to TRBJ2-5, with D perhaps TRBD1 (5 bases). Germline CDR1 reads SGHVS; CDR2 reads FNYEAQ. V dropped 4 bases and J dropped 4 bases, with 22 bases sitting between them. This CDR3 comprises 17 residues.

CDR3 region: CASSQDQTGSDYTF. CDR3 DNA sequence: TGTGCCAGCAGCCAAGATCAGACAGGGAGTGACTACACCTTC. J is TRBJ1-2 and V is TRBV14; TRBD1 matches at 7 bases. Germline assignment: CDR1 SGHDN and CDR2 FVKESK. V lost 0 bases, J lost 10 bases, and 8 bases stayed unmatched. CDR3 length: 14 amino acids.

The chain couples TRBV29-1 to TRBJ1-2, with 7 bases matching TRBD1. The CDR3 spans 13 residues. After removal of 6 bases from V and 4 bases from J, the junction contained 8 bases not matched to a gene. Per the germline V gene, CDR1 is SQVTM and CDR2 is ANQGSEA. The CDR3 here is CSVEPGGPYGYTF. CDR3 DNA: TGCAGCGTAGAACCAGGGGGGCCCTATGGCTACACCTTC.

V usage is TRBV9 and J usage is TRBJ2-5, with 10 bases lining up with TRBD1. The V and J ends lost 3 bases and 5 bases, in that order; junction bases with no gene match: 4. The CDR3 spans 14 residues. CDR1 is SGDLS, CDR2 YYNGEE, per germline. The CDR3 protein is CASSGTGGFETQYF. The CDR3 nucleotides are TGTGCCAGCAGCGGGACAGGGGGATTCGAGACCCAGTACTTC.

This sequence joins TRBV27 and TRBJ1-1; 8 positions match TRBD1. Germline CDR1 is MNHEY and CDR2 is SMNVEV (reference sequence). The CDR3 covers 15 residues. V lost 2 bases, J lost 8 bases, and 10 bases stayed unmatched. CDR3 DNA: TGTGCCAGCAGTTTAAGGACATCAGGGGGCGGCGAAGCTTTCTTT. Translated: CASSLRTSGGGEAFF.

The chain carries TRBV4-2 and TRBJ2-1; weak D call: TRBD2 (5 bases). The germline V gene has CDR1 LGHNA and CDR2 YNFKEQ. Trimming took 0 bases from V and 1 from J, leaving 7 bases between them. The CDR3 covers 15 residues. CDR3: CASSQDPGSYNEQFF. The DNA of the CDR3 is TGTGCCAGCAGCCAAGATCCGGGATCCTACAATGAGCAGTTCTTC.

The chain is built from TRBV9 and TRBJ1-2; weak D call: TRBD1 (6 bases). The germline V and J ends were trimmed by 4 bases and 1 base, with 14 bases remaining between them. In germline, CDR1 is SGDLS, CDR2 YYNGEE. This CDR3 is built from 15 residues. The CDR3 protein is CASSPRTESNYGYTF. CDR3 nucleotide sequence: TGTGCCAGCAGCCCGCGGACAGAGAGTAACTATGGCTACACCTTC.

This chain links TRBV19 with TRBJ2-3; 9 bases fit TRBD2. In germline, CDR1 is LNHDA, CDR2 SQIVND (reference sequence). Trimming removed 6 bases from V and 0 bases from J; junction bases left unmatched: 19. The CDR3 extends over 20 amino acids. The CDR3 DNA follows: TGTGCCAGTAGCCGAGGCGGGGGCGGGAGGGCCAGTCCTAGCACAGATACGCAGTATTTT. This encodes CASSRGGGGRASPSTDTQYF.

The V call is TRBV7-6, the J call TRBJ2-1, with TRBD2 matching 10 bases. This CDR3 is 18 amino acids long. V lost 7 bases and J lost 6; bases outside the gene matches: 18. Germline CDR1 SGHVS, CDR2 FNYEAQ. DNA for the CDR3: TGTGCCAGCACCCCCCTCGGTATGCTAGCGGGAGATGCCAATGAGCAGTTCTTC. It translates to CASTPLGMLAGDANEQFF.

The V gene is TRBV11-2, the J gene TRBJ2-7; 12 nucleotides line up with TRBD2. Per germline, CDR1 SGHAT and CDR2 FQNNGV. V lost 5 bases, J lost 2 bases, and 1 base stayed unmatched. The CDR3 covers 14 residues. Here the CDR3 DNA reads TGTGCCAGCAGCCTAGCGGGGGGGACCTACGAGCAGTACTTC. It yields the protein CASSLAGGTYEQYF.

The V call is TRBV9, the J call TRBJ2-1; 8 bases are a match to TRBD1. The V gene end was trimmed by 0 bases and the J gene end by 8 bases; junction bases not matched to a gene: 4. The CDR3 runs to 14 residues. Germline V gene data show CDR1 as SGDLS and CDR2 as YYNGEE. The CDR3 nucleotides are TGTGCCAGCAGCGTAGTAGACAGGGGCTATGAGCAGTTCTTC. As protein: CASSVVDRGYEQFF.

This chain uses TRBV6-6 with TRBJ1-2, with D maybe TRBD1 (6 bases). V was pared by 11 bases and J by 2 bases, with 12 bases between. CDR1 MNHNY and CDR2 SVGAGI come from the germline V gene (reference sequence). The CDR3 length is 12 residues. The CDR3 DNA is TGTGCCGTACAGGGCTACAACTATGGCTACACCTTC. Amino acid sequence: CAVQGYNYGYTF.

V is TRBV5-1 and J is TRBJ1-4; no firm D call. Trimming pared 7 bases from V and 8 bases from J, leaving 15 bases between. There are 13 residues in the CDR3. Germline assignment: CDR1 SGHRS and CDR2 YFSETQ. CDR3 DNA: TGCGCCAGCGCTGAGGCCGGGTGGGAAAAACTGTTTTTT. It specifies CASAEAGWEKLFF.

This clone was counted a few times. The CDR3 loop is CATSTSGPTSEYF. As DNA, the CDR3 is TGTGCCACTTCGACTAGCGGTCCTACGAGTGAATACTTC. The genes are TRBV19 and TRBJ2-7; 9 bases fit TRBD2. Germline V gene lookup returns CDR1 LNHDA and CDR2 SQIVND (reference sequence). The ends lost 10 bases at V and 13 bases at J; junction bases unmatched: 17. The CDR3 runs to 13 residues.

The chain carries TRBV7-3 and TRBJ2-3, with TRBD2 matching 14 bases. The V gene end was trimmed by 5 bases and the J gene end by 5 bases; junction bases not matched to a gene: 3. Germline V CDR1 and CDR2: SGHTA, FQGTGA. The CDR3 runs 15 residues. The CDR3 spells CASSPTSGRGDTQYF. DNA of the CDR3: TGTGCCAGCAGCCCGACTAGCGGGAGGGGAGATACGCAGTATTTT. Full variable domain (outside the CDR3, taken from reference TRBV7-3 and TRBJ2-3): GAGVSQTPSNKVTEKGKYVELRCDPISGHTALYWYRQSLGQGPEFLIYFQGTGAADDSGLPNDRFFAVRPEGSVSTLKIQRTERGDSAVYLCASSPTSGRGDTQYFGPGTRLTVL.

The chain links TRBV19 to TRBJ2-5, with 9 bases fitting TRBD2. Germline-derived CDR1 and CDR2 are LNHDA and SQIVND (reference sequence). The V and J ends lost 3 bases and 0 bases, in that order; junction bases with no gene match: 11. There are 18 residues in the CDR3. The chain's CDR3 is CASSIRSSGNRYQETQYF. As DNA, the CDR3 is TGTGCCAGTAGTATCAGGTCTAGCGGGAACAGGTACCAAGAGACCCAGTACTTC.

The rearrangement links TRBV5-1 to TRBJ2-2; 9 nucleotides line up with TRBD2. Losses at the gene ends were 1 base for V and 7 bases for J; bases not matched to a gene: 8. CDR3 size: 16 residues. Per the germline V gene, CDR1 is SGHRS and CDR2 is YFSETQ. Written as DNA, the CDR3 is TGCGCCAGCAGCTTGTCTAGCGGGACGCGGAGCGGGGAGCTGTTTTTT. This translates into CASSLSSGTRSGELFF.

The gene calls are TRBV28 and TRBJ2-3, with 7 bases identical to TRBD2. CDR1 and CDR2 from the germline V gene are MDHEN and SYDVKM. This CDR3 has 17 amino acids. V trimming: 3 bases; J trimming: 2 bases; junction bases outside the gene matches: 11. The CDR3 region has the DNA TGTGCCAGCAGTTTCCACTGGGCTAGCGGAGACACAGATACGCAGTATTTT. Translating it yields CASSFHWASGDTDTQYF.